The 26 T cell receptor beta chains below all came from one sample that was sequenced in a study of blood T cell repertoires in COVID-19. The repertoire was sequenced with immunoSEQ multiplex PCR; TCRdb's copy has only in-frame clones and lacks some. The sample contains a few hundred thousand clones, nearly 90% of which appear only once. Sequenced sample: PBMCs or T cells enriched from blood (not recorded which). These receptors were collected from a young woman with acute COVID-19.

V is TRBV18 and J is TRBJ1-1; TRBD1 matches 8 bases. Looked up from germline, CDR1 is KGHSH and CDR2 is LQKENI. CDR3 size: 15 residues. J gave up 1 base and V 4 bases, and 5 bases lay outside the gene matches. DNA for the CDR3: TGTGCCAGCTCACATGGCCAGGGGGCGAACACTGAAGCTTTCTTT. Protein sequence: CASSHGQGANTEAFF.

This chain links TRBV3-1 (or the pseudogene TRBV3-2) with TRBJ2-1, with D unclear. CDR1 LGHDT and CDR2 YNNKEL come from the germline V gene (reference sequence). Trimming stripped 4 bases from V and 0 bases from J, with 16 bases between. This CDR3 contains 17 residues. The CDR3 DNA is TGTGCCAGCAGCCCCCGTGTCACGGTGAGCTCCTACAATGAGCAGTTCTTC. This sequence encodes CASSPRVTVSSYNEQFF.

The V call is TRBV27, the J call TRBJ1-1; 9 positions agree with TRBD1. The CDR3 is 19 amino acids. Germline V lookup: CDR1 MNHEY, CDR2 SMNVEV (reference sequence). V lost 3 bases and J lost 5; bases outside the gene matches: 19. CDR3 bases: TGTGCCAGCAGTTTCCTACGAACAGGGGGCTTAAGTTTGCGGACTGAAGCTTTCTTT. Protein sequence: CASSFLRTGGLSLRTEAFF.

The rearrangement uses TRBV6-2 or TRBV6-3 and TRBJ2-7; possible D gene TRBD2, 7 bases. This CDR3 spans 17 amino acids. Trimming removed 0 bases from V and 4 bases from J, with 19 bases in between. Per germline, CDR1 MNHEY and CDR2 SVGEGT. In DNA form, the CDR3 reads TGTGCCAGCAGTTACTCGAGAGGAGGGGGAGGGCCGTACGAGCAGTACTTC. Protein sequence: CASSYSRGGGGPYEQYF.

CDR3 DNA sequence: TGTGCCAGCAGCCAAGGAGGGGGACAATCACCCCTCCACTTT. Its translation: CASSQGGGQSPLHF. This chain uses TRBV3-1 (or the pseudogene TRBV3-2) with TRBJ1-6, with D perhaps TRBD1 (6 bases). The germline CDR1 and CDR2 sequences are LGHDT and YNNKEL (reference sequence). The V end was cut by 1 base, the J end by 10 bases, with 11 bases between. There are 14 residues in the CDR3.

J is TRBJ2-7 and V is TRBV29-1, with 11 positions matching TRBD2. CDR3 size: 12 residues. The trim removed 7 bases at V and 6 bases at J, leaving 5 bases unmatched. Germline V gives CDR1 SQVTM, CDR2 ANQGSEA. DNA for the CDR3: TGCAGCGGAACTAGCGGGAGTCGCGAGCAGTACTTC. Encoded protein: CSGTSGSREQYF.

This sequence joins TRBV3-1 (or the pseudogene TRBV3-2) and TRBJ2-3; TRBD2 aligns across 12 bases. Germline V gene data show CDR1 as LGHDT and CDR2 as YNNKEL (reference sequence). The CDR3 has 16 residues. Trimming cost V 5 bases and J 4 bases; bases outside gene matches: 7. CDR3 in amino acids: CASSSRLAGVSDTQYF. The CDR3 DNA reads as TGTGCCAGCAGCTCTCGACTAGCGGGAGTTTCAGATACGCAGTATTTT.

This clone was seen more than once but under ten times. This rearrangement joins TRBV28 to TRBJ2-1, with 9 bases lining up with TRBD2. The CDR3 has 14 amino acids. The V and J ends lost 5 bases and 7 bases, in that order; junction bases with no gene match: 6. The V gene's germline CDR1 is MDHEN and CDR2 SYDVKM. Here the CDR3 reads CASSILAGTNEQFF. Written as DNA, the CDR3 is TGTGCCAGCAGTATTCTAGCGGGAACAAATGAGCAGTTCTTC. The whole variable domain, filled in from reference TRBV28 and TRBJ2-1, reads DVKVTQSSRYLVKRTGEKVFLECVQDMDHENMFWYRQDPGLGLRLIYFSYDVKMKEKGDIPEGYSVSREKKERFSLILESASTNQTSMYLCASSILAGTNEQFFGPGTRLTVL.

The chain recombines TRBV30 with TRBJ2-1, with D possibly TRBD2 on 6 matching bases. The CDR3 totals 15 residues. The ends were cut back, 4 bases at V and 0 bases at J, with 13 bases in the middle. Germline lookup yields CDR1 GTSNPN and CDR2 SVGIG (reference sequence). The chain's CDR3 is CAWTLGSGSYNEQFF. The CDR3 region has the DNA TGTGCCTGGACCCTGGGTAGCGGCTCCTACAATGAGCAGTTCTTC.

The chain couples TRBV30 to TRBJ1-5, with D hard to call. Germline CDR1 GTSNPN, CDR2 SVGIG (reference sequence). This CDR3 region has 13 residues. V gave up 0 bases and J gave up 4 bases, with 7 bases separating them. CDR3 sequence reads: CAWSVEANQPQHF. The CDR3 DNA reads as TGTGCCTGGAGTGTTGAGGCTAATCAGCCCCAGCATTTT.

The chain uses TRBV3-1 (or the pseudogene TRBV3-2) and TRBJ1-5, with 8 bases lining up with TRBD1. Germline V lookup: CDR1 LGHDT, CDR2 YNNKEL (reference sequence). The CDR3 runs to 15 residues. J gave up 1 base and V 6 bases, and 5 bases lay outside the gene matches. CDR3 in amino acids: CASSQDRVSNQPQHF. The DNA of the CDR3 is TGTGCCAGCAGTCAGGACAGGGTGAGCAATCAGCCCCAGCATTTT.

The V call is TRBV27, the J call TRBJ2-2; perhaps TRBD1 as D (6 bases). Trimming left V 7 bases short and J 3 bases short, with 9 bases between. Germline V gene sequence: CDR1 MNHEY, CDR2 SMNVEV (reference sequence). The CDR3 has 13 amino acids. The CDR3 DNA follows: TGTGCCAGCATGGGACAATACACCGGGGAGCTGTTTTTT. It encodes CASMGQYTGELFF.

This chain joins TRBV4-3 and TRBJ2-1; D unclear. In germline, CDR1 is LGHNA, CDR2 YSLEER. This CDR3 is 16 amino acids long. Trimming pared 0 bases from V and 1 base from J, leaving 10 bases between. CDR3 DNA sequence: TGCGCCAGCAGCCAAGATTTGGCAGGTTCCTACAATGAGCAGTTCTTC. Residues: CASSQDLAGSYNEQFF.

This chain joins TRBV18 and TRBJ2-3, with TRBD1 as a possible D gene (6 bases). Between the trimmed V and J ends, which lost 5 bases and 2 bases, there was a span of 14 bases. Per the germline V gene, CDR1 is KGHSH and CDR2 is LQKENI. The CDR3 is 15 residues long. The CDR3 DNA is TGTGCCAGCTCAACCCGGGACACCTACACAGATACGCAGTATTTT. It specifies CASSTRDTYTDTQYF.

The CDR3 here is CASSYLAGAVYEQYF. The CDR3 DNA reads as TGCGCCAGCAGCTACCTAGCGGGAGCAGTGTACGAGCAGTACTTC. This chain joins TRBV5-1 and TRBJ2-7, with 10 bases lining up with TRBD2. Germline V CDR1 and CDR2: SGHRS, YFSETQ. V dropped 3 bases and J dropped 4; count of bases not matched to a gene: 7. The CDR3 is 15 amino acids. Supplemented by reference TRBV5-1 and TRBJ2-7, the full variable domain reads KAGVTQTPRYLIKTRGQQVTLSCSPISGHRSVSWYQQTPGQGLQFLFEYFSETQRNKGNFPGRFSGRQFSNSRSEMNVSTLELGDSALYLCASSYLAGAVYEQYFGPGTRLTVT.

In DNA form, the CDR3 reads TGTGCCAGCAGCTTATGGGCGGGAGGGCAGGAGGCAGATACGCAGTATTTT. Translating it yields CASSLWAGGQEADTQYF. V usage is TRBV7-3 and J usage is TRBJ2-3, with 9 bases that match TRBD2. The V segment lost 2 bases and the J segment 4 bases; nucleotides outside the gene matches: 10. The CDR3 consists of 17 residues. Germline CDR1 SGHTA, CDR2 FQGTGA.

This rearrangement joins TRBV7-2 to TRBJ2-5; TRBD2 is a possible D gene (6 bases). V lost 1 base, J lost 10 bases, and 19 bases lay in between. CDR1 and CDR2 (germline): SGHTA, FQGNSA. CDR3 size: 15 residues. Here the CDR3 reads CASSLEGLRPHFQYF. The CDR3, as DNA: TGTGCCAGCAGCTTAGAGGGACTGCGGCCCCACTTCCAGTACTTC.

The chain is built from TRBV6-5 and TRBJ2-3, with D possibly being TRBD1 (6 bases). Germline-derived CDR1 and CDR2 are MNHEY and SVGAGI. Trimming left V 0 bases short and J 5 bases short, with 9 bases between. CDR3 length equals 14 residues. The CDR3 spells CASSYSGGQDTQYF. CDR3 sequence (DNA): TGTGCCAGCAGTTACTCAGGGGGACAAGATACGCAGTATTTT.

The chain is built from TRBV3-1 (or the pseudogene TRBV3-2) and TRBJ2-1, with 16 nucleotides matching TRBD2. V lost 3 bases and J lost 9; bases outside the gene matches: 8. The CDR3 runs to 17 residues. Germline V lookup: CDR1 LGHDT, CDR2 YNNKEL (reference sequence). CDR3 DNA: TGTGCCAGCAGCCATCATGGGACTAGCGGGAGGGGGGCTGAGCAGTTCTTC. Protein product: CASSHHGTSGRGAEQFF.

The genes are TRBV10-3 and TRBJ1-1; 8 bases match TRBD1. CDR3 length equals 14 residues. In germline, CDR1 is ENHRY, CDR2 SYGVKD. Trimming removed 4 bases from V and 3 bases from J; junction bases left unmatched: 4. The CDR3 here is CAISGTGGDTEAFF. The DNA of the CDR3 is TGTGCCATCAGTGGTACAGGGGGAGACACTGAAGCTTTCTTT.

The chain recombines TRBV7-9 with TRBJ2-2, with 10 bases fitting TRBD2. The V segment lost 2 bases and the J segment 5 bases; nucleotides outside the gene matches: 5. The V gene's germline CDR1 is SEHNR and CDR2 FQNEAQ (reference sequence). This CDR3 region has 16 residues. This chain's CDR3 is CASSLSLAGETGELFF. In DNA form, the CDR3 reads TGTGCCAGCAGCTTATCTCTAGCGGGAGAAACCGGGGAGCTGTTTTTT.

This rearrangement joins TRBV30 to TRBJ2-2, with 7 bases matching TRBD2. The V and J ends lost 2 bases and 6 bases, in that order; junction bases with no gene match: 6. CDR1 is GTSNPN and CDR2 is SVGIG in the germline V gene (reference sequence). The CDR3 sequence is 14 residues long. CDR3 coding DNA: TGTGCCTGGAGTAAAGGACTAGGTGCCGGGGAGCTGTTTTTT. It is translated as CAWSKGLGAGELFF.

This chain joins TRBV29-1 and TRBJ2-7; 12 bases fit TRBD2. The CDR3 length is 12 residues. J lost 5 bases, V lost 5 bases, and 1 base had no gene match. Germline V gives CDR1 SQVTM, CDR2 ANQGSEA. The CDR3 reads CSVRTSGNEQYF. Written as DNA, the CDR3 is TGCAGCGTTCGGACTAGCGGGAACGAGCAGTACTTC.

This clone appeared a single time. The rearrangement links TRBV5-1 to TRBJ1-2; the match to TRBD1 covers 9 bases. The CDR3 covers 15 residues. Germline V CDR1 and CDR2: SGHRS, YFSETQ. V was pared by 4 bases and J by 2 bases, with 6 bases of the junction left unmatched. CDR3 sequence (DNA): TGCGCCAGCAGCCCCGGGACAGGGCTAAACTATGGCTACACCTTC. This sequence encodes CASSPGTGLNYGYTF.

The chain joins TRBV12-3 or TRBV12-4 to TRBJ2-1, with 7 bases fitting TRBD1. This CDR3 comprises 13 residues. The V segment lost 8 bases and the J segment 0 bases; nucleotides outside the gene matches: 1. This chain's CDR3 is CASRDSSYNEQFF. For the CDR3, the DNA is TGTGCCAGCCGGGACAGCTCCTACAATGAGCAGTTCTTC.

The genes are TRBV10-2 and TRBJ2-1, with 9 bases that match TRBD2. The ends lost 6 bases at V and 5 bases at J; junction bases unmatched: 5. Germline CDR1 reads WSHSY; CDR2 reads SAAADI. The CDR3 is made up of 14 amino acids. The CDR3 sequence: CASRETSGNNEQFF. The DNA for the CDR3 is TGCGCCAGCAGGGAGACTAGCGGAAACAATGAGCAGTTCTTC.